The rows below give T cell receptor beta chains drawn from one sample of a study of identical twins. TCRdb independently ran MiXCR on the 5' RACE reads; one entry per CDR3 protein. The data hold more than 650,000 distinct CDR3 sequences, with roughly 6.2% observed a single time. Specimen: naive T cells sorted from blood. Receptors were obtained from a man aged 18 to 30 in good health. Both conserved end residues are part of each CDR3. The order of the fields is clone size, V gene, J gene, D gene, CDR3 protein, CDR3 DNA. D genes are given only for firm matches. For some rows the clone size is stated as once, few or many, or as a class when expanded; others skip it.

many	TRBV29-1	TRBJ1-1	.	CSVEGPLQGFQTEAFF	TGCAGCGTTGAAGGCCCCCTCCAGGGGTTCCAAACTGAAGCTTTCTTT
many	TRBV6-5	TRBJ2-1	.	CASSIDPRGSYNEQFF	TGTGCCAGCAGTATCGACCCCCGGGGCTCCTACAATGAGCAGTTCTTC
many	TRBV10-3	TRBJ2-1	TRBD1	CAISESGQGRTEQFF	TGTGCCATCAGTGAGTCGGGACAGGGTAGGACTGAGCAGTTCTTC
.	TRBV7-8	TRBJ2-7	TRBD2	CASSSKYSGLRLEQYF	TGTGCCAGCAGCTCGAAATATAGCGGGCTCCGCCTCGAGCAGTACTTC
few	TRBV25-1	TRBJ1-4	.	CASSDPLSAEKLFF	TGTGCCAGCAGTGATCCCCTCTCGGCTGAAAAACTGTTTTTT
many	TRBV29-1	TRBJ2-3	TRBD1	CSVEGDSKYVGYF	TGCAGCGTTGAAGGGGACAGTAAATACGTAGGGTATTTT
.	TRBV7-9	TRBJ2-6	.	CASRNNPGRGANVLTF	TGTGCCAGCAGAAACAATCCGGGTCGTGGGGCCAACGTCCTGACTTTC
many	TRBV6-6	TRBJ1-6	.	CASSRGEPLHF	TGTGCCAGCAGCCGGGGGGAACCCCTCCACTTT
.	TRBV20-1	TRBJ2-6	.	CSAFGASSGRGANVLTF	TGCAGTGCTTTTGGTGCCTCGTCGGGACGCGGGGCCAACGTCCTGACTTTC
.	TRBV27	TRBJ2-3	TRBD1	CASSHHGTGGPDTQYF	TGTGCCAGCAGTCATCACGGGACAGGGGGCCCAGATACGCAGTATTTT
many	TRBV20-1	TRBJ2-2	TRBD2	CSAILAGVAGELFF	TGCAGTGCTATACTAGCGGGAGTTGCCGGGGAGCTGTTTTTT
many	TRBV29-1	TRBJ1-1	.	CSVQGFVTEAFF	TGCAGCGTTCAGGGTTTTGTGACTGAAGCTTTCTTT
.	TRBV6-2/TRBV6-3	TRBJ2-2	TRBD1	CASTGQGVPGELFF	TGTGCCAGCACGGGACAGGGGGTCCCCGGGGAGCTGTTTTTT
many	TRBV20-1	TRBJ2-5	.	CSARDHRGETQYF	TGCAGTGCTAGAGATCATCGCGGAGAGACCCAGTACTTC
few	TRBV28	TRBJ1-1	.	CASSFGGPYEAFF	TGTGCCAGCAGTTTTGGGGGCCCTTACGAAGCTTTCTTT
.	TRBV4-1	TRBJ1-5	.	CASSPPAGAQHF	TGCGCCAGCAGCCCCCCCGCAGGGGCCCAGCATTTT
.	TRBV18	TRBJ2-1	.	CASSPARWANEQFF	TGTGCCAGCTCACCAGCGCGGTGGGCCAATGAGCAGTTCTTC
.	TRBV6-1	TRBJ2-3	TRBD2	CASSENPGLLVTDAQYF	TGTGCCAGCAGTGAAAATCCGGGACTACTCGTCACAGATGCGCAGTATTTT
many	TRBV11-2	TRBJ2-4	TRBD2	CASSFPPREAGKNIQYF	TGTGCCAGCAGCTTCCCCCCTCGGGAGGCAGGCAAAAACATTCAGTACTTC
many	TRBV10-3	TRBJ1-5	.	CAISGARNQPQHF	TGTGCCATCAGTGGAGCCAGGAATCAGCCCCAGCATTTT
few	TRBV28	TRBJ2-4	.	CASGTGHLAKNIQYF	TGTGCCAGCGGAACAGGACACCTAGCCAAAAACATTCAGTACTTC
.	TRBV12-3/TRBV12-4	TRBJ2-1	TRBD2	CASSLGLAGGVVGEQFF	TGTGCCAGCAGTTTAGGTCTAGCGGGAGGGGTTGTCGGTGAGCAGTTCTTC
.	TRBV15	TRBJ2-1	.	CATSREGPPLNEQFF	TGTGCCACCAGCAGAGAGGGCCCTCCGTTAAATGAGCAGTTCTTC
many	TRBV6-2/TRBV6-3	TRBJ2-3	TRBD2	CAGRAASGTRDTQYF	TGTGCCGGTCGAGCGGCTAGCGGGACTCGGGATACGCAGTATTTT
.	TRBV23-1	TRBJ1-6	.	CASISDSSSRNSPLHF	TGCGCCAGCATATCGGACAGCTCAAGTAGAAATTCACCCCTCCACTTT
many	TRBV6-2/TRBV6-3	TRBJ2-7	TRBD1	CASSQLGTGSYEQYF	TGTGCCAGCTCCCAGCTCGGGACAGGTAGTTACGAGCAGTACTTC
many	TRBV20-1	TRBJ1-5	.	CSAALFGAYSNQPQHF	TGCAGTGCTGCCTTATTTGGGGCCTATAGCAATCAGCCCCAGCATTTT
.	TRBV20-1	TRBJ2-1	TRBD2	CSARGTSGRAGYNEQFF	TGCAGTGCTCGGGGGACTAGCGGGAGGGCCGGCTACAATGAGCAGTTCTTC
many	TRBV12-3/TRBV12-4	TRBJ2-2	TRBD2	CAGLAGVSTGELFF	TGTGCCGGACTAGCGGGAGTTAGCACCGGGGAGCTGTTTTTT
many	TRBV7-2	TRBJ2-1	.	CASSFTGSSYNEQFF	TGTGCCAGCAGCTTCACGGGGAGCTCCTACAATGAGCAGTTCTTC
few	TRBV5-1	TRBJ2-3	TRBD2	CASSEEPGLAGVRTQYF	TGCGCCAGCAGCGAAGAGCCGGGACTAGCGGGAGTACGGACGCAGTATTTT
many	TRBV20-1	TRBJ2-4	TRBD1	CSAPAGTGINIQYF	TGCAGTGCACCTGCCGGGACAGGGATAAACATTCAGTACTTC
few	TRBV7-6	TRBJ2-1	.	CASSLLYGGERDEQFF	TGTGCCAGCAGCCTCCTCTACGGGGGAGAAAGGGATGAGCAGTTCTTC
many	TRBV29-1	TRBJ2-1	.	CSVVRGNREQFF	TGCAGCGTTGTACGAGGGAATCGTGAGCAGTTCTTC